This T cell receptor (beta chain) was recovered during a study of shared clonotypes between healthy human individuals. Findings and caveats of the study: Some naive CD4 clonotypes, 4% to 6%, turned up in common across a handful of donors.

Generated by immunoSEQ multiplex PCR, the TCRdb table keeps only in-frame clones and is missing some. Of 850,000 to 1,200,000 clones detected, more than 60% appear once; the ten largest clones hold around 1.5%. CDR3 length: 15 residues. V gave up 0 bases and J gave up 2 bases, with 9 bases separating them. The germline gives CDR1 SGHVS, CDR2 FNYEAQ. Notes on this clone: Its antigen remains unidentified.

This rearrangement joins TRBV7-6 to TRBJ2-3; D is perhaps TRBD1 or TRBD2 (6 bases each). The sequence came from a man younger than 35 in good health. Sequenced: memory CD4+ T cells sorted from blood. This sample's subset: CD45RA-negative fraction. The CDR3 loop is CASSLAGGITDTQYF. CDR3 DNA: TGTGCCAGCAGCTTAGCGGGGGGCATCACAGATACGCAGTATTTT.